What follows are 5 T cell receptor beta chains derived from one specimen sequenced in a study of blood T cell repertoires in COVID-19 (dated by TCRdb to 2020 to 2022). The method behind the library was the immunoSEQ multiplex PCR assay. Here the immuneACCESS table is served through TCRdb, limited to in-frame sequences with V and J called. Missing clones are a known gap in these copies; in checked studies unresolved V genes cover under half, and the rest lacks a known reason. This sample has under 200,000 clones in its table, and approximately 83% of those were observed once. Jointly, the top ten make up about 8.2% of the sample. Sequenced sample: peripheral blood. These TCRs come from a man aged 55 to 70 with acute or convalescent COVID-19.

Here the CDR3 reads CASSSDSRGEKLFF. The CDR3 coding sequence is TGTGCCAGCAGCTCGGACAGCAGGGGGGAAAAACTGTTTTTT. This sequence joins TRBV28 and TRBJ1-4; 7 bases map to TRBD1. V was clipped by 6 bases and J by 8 bases; unmatched bases: 9. Germline CDR1 MDHEN, CDR2 SYDVKM. CDR3 length: 14 residues.

CDR3 loop: CASSLGASGGPYEQYF. The DNA for the CDR3 is TGTGCCAGCAGCTTAGGGGCTAGCGGGGGTCCCTACGAGCAGTACTTC. The genes are TRBV7-2 and TRBJ2-7; 10 nucleotides agree with TRBD2. Trimming cost V 1 base and J 2 bases; bases outside gene matches: 5. Per germline, CDR1 SGHTA and CDR2 FQGNSA. This CDR3 spans 16 amino acids.

V is TRBV27 and J is TRBJ1-5; 11 bases line up with TRBD1. CDR1 is MNHEY, CDR2 SMNVEV, per germline (reference sequence). Trimming at V came to 1 base and at J to 4 bases, leaving 3 bases not matched to a gene. The CDR3 loop spans 16 amino acids. DNA of the CDR3: TGTGCCAGCAGTTTATGGGGGACAGGGGGTAATCAGCCCCAGCATTTT. Translated: CASSLWGTGGNQPQHF.

The chain has TRBV29-1 and TRBJ1-1; D is unresolved. V was clipped by 6 bases and J by 4 bases, with 15 bases between them. The V gene's germline CDR1 is SQVTM and CDR2 ANQGSEA. The CDR3 has 13 residues. In nucleotides, the CDR3 is TGCAGCGTCCTAGCGAGGAGCGGCACTGAAGCTTTCTTT. Translation: CSVLARSGTEAFF.

V and J are TRBV10-3 and TRBJ2-7; possible D gene TRBD2, 6 bases. The CDR3 sequence is 13 residues long. Per germline, CDR1 ENHRY and CDR2 SYGVKD. Trimming left V 7 bases short and J 4 bases short, with 14 bases between. The CDR3 sequence: CAIKGSGEYEQYF. The CDR3 DNA is TGTGCCATCAAAGGGTCGGGAGAATACGAGCAGTACTTC.